One and the same sample provided the 27 T cell receptor beta chains below, sequenced in a study of blood T cell repertoires in COVID-19. Clones were sequenced by immunoSEQ multiplex PCR, and TCRdb holds only the in-frame ones, with some missing. The data show approximately 240,000 clones, roughly nine tenths seen once. Sequenced: PBMCs or T cells enriched from blood (not recorded which). Source of these receptors: a woman aged 45 to 65 in a cohort exposed to, infected with or recovered from COVID-19 (not recorded which).

The chain couples TRBV11-1 to TRBJ2-7; 7 bases fit TRBD1. This CDR3 comprises 14 residues. Germline CDR1 SGHAT, CDR2 FQDESV (reference sequence). J was trimmed by 5 bases and V by 5 bases; bases with no gene match: 9. CDR3: CASSRTTGSDEQYF. The CDR3, as DNA: TGTGCCAGCAGCCGGACGACAGGGTCGGACGAGCAGTACTTC.

This chain joins TRBV10-1 and TRBJ2-2; no firm D call. CDR1 and CDR2 (germline): WNHNN, SYGVQD (reference sequence). Trimming took 7 bases from V and 2 from J, leaving 20 bases between them. The CDR3 consists of 17 residues. CDR3 nucleotide sequence: TGCGCCAGCAAATTCGCAGACTCGCATGCTAACACCGGGGAGCTGTTTTTT. This codes for CASKFADSHANTGELFF.

The gene calls are TRBV18 and TRBJ2-5, with D uncertain. This CDR3 has 14 amino acids. CDR1 and CDR2 from the germline V gene are KGHSH and LQKENI. Trimming left V 2 bases short and J 4 bases short, with 11 bases between. CDR3 sequence: CASSPREAPETQYF. CDR3 sequence (DNA): TGTGCCAGCTCACCAAGAGAGGCCCCAGAGACCCAGTACTTC.

Of note for this clone: Other DNA sequences in this specimen translate into the identical CDR3. This chain links TRBV19 with TRBJ1-1; possibly TRBD1 for D (6 bases). Germline values: CDR1 LNHDA, CDR2 SQIVND (reference sequence). The ends were cut back, 0 bases at V and 8 bases at J, with 10 bases in the middle. The CDR3 extends over 13 amino acids. For the CDR3, the DNA is TGTGCCAGTAGTATAGATCGGGGGGCAGAAGCTTTCTTT. This encodes CASSIDRGAEAFF.

This clone was counted many times. The chain couples TRBV5-1 to TRBJ1-3; no reliable D call. There are 15 residues in the CDR3. CDR1 is SGHRS, CDR2 YFSETQ, per germline. Trimming removed 5 bases at V and 4 bases at J, with 16 bases between. In nucleotides, the CDR3 is TGCGCCAGCAGGATGCGACCCGACGGGGGAAACACCATATATTTT. It specifies CASRMRPDGGNTIYF.

J is TRBJ1-4 and V is TRBV5-5; 8 bases line up with TRBD1. The CDR3 contains 15 residues. V shed 4 bases, J shed 3 bases, and the junction held 5 bases outside the gene matches. Germline CDR1 is SGHKS and CDR2 is YYEKEE (reference sequence). The DNA of the CDR3 is TGTGCCAGCAGCGCCTTGACAGGGGCTAATGAAAAACTGTTTTTT. Translated, it gives CASSALTGANEKLFF.

The chain carries TRBV6-6 and TRBJ1-1; 9 positions agree with TRBD1. The CDR3 runs 15 residues. In germline, CDR1 is MNHNY, CDR2 SVGAGI (reference sequence). V shed 5 bases, J shed 11 bases, and the junction held 15 bases outside the gene matches. Here the CDR3 reads CASSMNGGTGKNAFF. For the CDR3, the DNA is TGTGCCAGCAGTATGAATGGGGGGACAGGGAAGAATGCTTTCTTT.

Only one count was recorded for this clone. This sequence joins TRBV10-1 and TRBJ1-1; the D gene is possibly TRBD1 (6 bases). V lost 2 bases and J 2 bases, leaving 15 bases between the germline ends. The germline gives CDR1 WNHNN, CDR2 SYGVQD (reference sequence). The CDR3 has 16 amino acids. CDR3 in amino acids: CASSEGQGPGNTEAFF. The CDR3 coding sequence is TGCGCCAGCAGTGAGGGTCAGGGGCCGGGAAACACTGAAGCTTTCTTT.

The chain recombines TRBV7-3 with TRBJ1-1; no definite D call. Trimming pared 7 bases from V and 1 base from J, leaving 13 bases between. CDR1 is SGHTA, CDR2 FQGTGA, per germline. CDR3 length equals 14 residues. CDR3 residues: CASIQLAGNTEAFF. DNA of the CDR3: TGTGCCAGCATCCAGTTAGCGGGGAACACTGAAGCTTTCTTT.

V and J are TRBV7-2 and TRBJ1-1, with TRBD1 matching 8 bases. The germline gives CDR1 SGHTA, CDR2 FQGNSA. The V gene end was trimmed by 5 bases and the J gene end by 0 bases; junction bases not matched to a gene: 5. The CDR3 runs 15 residues. The CDR3 bases are TGTGCCAGCAGCCCGAGGGACAGGATGAACACTGAAGCTTTCTTT. As protein: CASSPRDRMNTEAFF. Looking up the rest from reference TRBV7-2 and TRBJ1-1 gives the full variable domain: GAGVSQSPSNKVTEKGKDVELRCDPISGHTALYWYRQSLGQGLEFLIYFQGNSAPDKSGLPSDRFSAERTGGSVSTLTIQRTQQEDSAVYLCASSPRDRMNTEAFFGQGTRLTVV.

The chain uses TRBV4-3 and TRBJ2-5; D is possibly TRBD2 (5 bases). CDR1 LGHNA and CDR2 YSLEER come from the germline V gene. V lost 0 bases and J 5 bases, leaving 13 bases between the germline ends. The CDR3 extends over 15 amino acids. CDR3 amino acids: CASSQDLRAWETQYF. The CDR3 DNA sequence: TGCGCCAGCAGCCAAGATTTGCGGGCCTGGGAGACCCAGTACTTC.

J is TRBJ2-7 and V is TRBV4-1; the D is unclear. In germline, CDR1 is MGHRA, CDR2 YSYEKL. The CDR3 is 13 residues long. V was pared by 1 base and J by 3 bases, with 7 bases between. For the CDR3, the DNA is TGCGCCAGCAGCCAAGGGCGGAGCTACGAGCAGTACTTC. It translates to CASSQGRSYEQYF.

The chain combines TRBV19 with TRBJ1-5, with D hard to call. Per the germline V gene, CDR1 is LNHDA and CDR2 is SQIVND (reference sequence). The length of the CDR3 is 13 residues. Trimming stripped 1 base from V and 4 bases from J, with 5 bases between. As DNA, the CDR3 is TGTGCCAGTAGTATAGCGGTGAATCAGCCCCAGCATTTT. This translates into CASSIAVNQPQHF.

This clone was counted once. The V call is TRBV5-4, the J call TRBJ1-2; perhaps TRBD1 as D (5 bases). CDR1 is SGHNT, CDR2 YYREEE, per germline (reference sequence). CDR3 size: 13 residues. Trimming stripped 4 bases from V and 6 bases from J, with 13 bases between. The CDR3 DNA follows: TGTGCCAGCAGCCCCCTAGGGGAAGATGGCTACACCTTC. As protein: CASSPLGEDGYTF.

The chain employs TRBV29-1 and TRBJ2-7, with 10 bases fitting TRBD2. The V gene's germline CDR1 is SQVTM and CDR2 ANQGSEA. Trimming took 1 base from V and 2 from J; bases not matched to a gene: 2. The CDR3 is made up of 14 amino acids. This chain's CDR3 is CSVEVAGGTYEQYF. The CDR3 region has the DNA TGCAGCGTTGAAGTAGCGGGGGGTACCTACGAGCAGTACTTC.

The chain joins TRBV5-1 to TRBJ2-5; D remains unclear. From germline, CDR1 is SGHRS and CDR2 YFSETQ. The CDR3 extends over 17 amino acids. The V and J ends lost 2 bases and 0 bases respectively, with 17 bases between them. CDR3 residues: CASSLLPRAENQETQYF. Here the CDR3 DNA reads TGCGCCAGCAGCTTACTACCTAGAGCAGAAAACCAAGAGACCCAGTACTTC.

This clone was found a few times. The V gene is TRBV30, the J gene TRBJ1-5; D call uncertain. The CDR3 consists of 12 residues. Germline V gene data show CDR1 as GTSNPN and CDR2 as SVGIG (reference sequence). The ends were cut back, 3 bases at V and 12 bases at J, with 15 bases in the middle. The CDR3 here is CAWSVTAGIQHF. In DNA, the CDR3 is TGTGCCTGGAGCGTGACTGCCGGGATCCAGCATTTT.

Comment on this clone: Different DNA sequences within this sample yield the same CDR3. This chain joins TRBV9 and TRBJ1-2; D is unclear. This CDR3 spans 17 amino acids. Germline lookup yields CDR1 SGDLS and CDR2 YYNGEE. With 0 bases removed from V and 7 bases from J, the gap between germline ends came to 22 bases. CDR3 in amino acids: CASSVVLHGGYSVGYTF. The CDR3 DNA is TGTGCCAGCAGCGTAGTCTTGCACGGAGGTTATTCGGTTGGCTACACCTTC.

This clone was counted once. The rearrangement links TRBV9 to TRBJ2-1, with TRBD2 as a possible D gene (6 bases). CDR1 is SGDLS and CDR2 is YYNGEE in the germline V gene. Trimming took off 4 bases at V and 7 bases at J, with 15 bases between the two ends. This CDR3 has 14 residues. CDR3 residues: CASSPAGTPNEQFF. The CDR3, as DNA: TGTGCCAGCAGCCCCGCCGGGACTCCAAATGAGCAGTTCTTC. The whole variable domain, filled in from reference TRBV9 and TRBJ2-1, reads DSGVTQTPKHLITATGQRVTLRCSPRSGDLSVYWYQQSLDQGLQFLIQYYNGEERAKGNILERFSAQQFPDLHSELNLSSLELGDSALYFCASSPAGTPNEQFFGPGTRLTVL.

This clone was seen a single time. This chain links TRBV5-5 with TRBJ1-1, with 8 bases identical to TRBD1. The V and J ends lost 1 base and 1 base, in that order; junction bases with no gene match: 6. Germline CDR1 is SGHKS and CDR2 is YYEKEE (reference sequence). The length of the CDR3 is 16 residues. CDR3 amino acids: CASSLLVGQGNTEAFF. Here the CDR3 DNA reads TGTGCCAGCAGCTTGTTAGTAGGACAGGGGAACACTGAAGCTTTCTTT.

J is TRBJ1-2 and V is TRBV9; 7 bases fit TRBD1. V dropped 0 bases and J dropped 14; count of bases not matched to a gene: 10. The CDR3 length is 13 residues. Germline V gene sequence: CDR1 SGDLS, CDR2 YYNGEE. CDR3 nucleotide sequence: TGTGCCAGCAGCGTAGATGGGACAGCCACTGTAACCTTC. Amino acid sequence: CASSVDGTATVTF.

This chain joins TRBV5-4 and TRBJ2-2, with unresolved D. Trimming left V 4 bases short and J 6 bases short, with 10 bases between. Germline V gene data show CDR1 as SGHNT and CDR2 as YYREEE (reference sequence). There are 13 residues in the CDR3. Here the CDR3 DNA reads TGTGCCAGCAGCAGCAAACAGTCCGGGGAGCTGTTTTTT. Residues: CASSSKQSGELFF.

The rearrangement uses TRBV7-9 and TRBJ2-5, with a possible D match to TRBD2 (5 bases). The germline gives CDR1 SEHNR, CDR2 FQNEAQ (reference sequence). V dropped 0 bases and J dropped 2 bases, with 10 bases sitting between them. The length of the CDR3 is 15 residues. The CDR3 is CASSLAEVRQETQYF. The CDR3 nucleotides read TGTGCCAGCAGCTTAGCGGAGGTTAGGCAAGAGACCCAGTACTTC. The full variable domain, its missing parts supplied by reference TRBV7-9 and TRBJ2-5, is DTGVSQNPRHKITKRGQNVTFRCDPISEHNRLYWYRQTLGQGPEFLTYFQNEAQLEKSRLLSDRFSAERPKGSFSTLEIQRTEQGDSAMYLCASSLAEVRQETQYFGPGTRLLVL.

The chain carries TRBV5-4 and TRBJ1-5, with 9 bases fitting TRBD1. The germline V gene has CDR1 SGHNT and CDR2 YYREEE (reference sequence). The CDR3 covers 14 residues. V lost 4 bases to trimming and J lost 5 bases; unmatched junction nucleotides: 4. DNA for the CDR3: TGTGCCAGCAGCCTACAGGGGGCACATCAGCCCCAGCATTTT. It is translated as CASSLQGAHQPQHF.

This chain connects TRBV5-1 to TRBJ2-7; 9 positions agree with TRBD1. CDR1 is SGHRS and CDR2 is YFSETQ in the germline V gene. This CDR3 has 15 amino acids. J gave up 2 bases and V 4 bases, and 7 bases lay outside the gene matches. The CDR3 coding sequence is TGCGCCAGCAGCGTTACAGGGGGCGGCACCTACGAGCAGTACTTC. Amino acid sequence: CASSVTGGGTYEQYF. Full variable domain (remainder filled in from reference TRBV5-1 and TRBJ2-7): KAGVTQTPRYLIKTRGQQVTLSCSPISGHRSVSWYQQTPGQGLQFLFEYFSETQRNKGNFPGRFSGRQFSNSRSEMNVSTLELGDSALYLCASSVTGGGTYEQYFGPGTRLTVT.

The chain couples TRBV7-2 to TRBJ1-2; D perhaps matches TRBD1 (6 bases). The CDR3 covers 13 residues. Trimming took 5 bases from V and 1 from J, leaving 8 bases between them. Germline V gives CDR1 SGHTA, CDR2 FQGNSA. In DNA form, the CDR3 reads TGTGCCAGCAGCCAGGGGTATAACTATGGCTACACCTTC. The encoded protein is CASSQGYNYGYTF.

In this sample, this clone turned up once. V and J are TRBV5-8 and TRBJ2-2, with a weak D call TRBD1 (6 bases). Trimming removed 0 bases at V and 6 bases at J, with 12 bases between. CDR3 length: 15 amino acids. Per the germline V gene, CDR1 is SGHTS and CDR2 is YDEGEE. In DNA form, the CDR3 reads TGTGCCAGCAGCTTGGAACAGGGCAACTCCGGGGAGCTGTTTTTT. This gives the protein CASSLEQGNSGELFF.